The TCR beta chain under discussion was sequenced for a study of regulatory T cells in long-lasting Graves disease. Specified time point: newly diagnosed GD, antithyroid drugs for less than 3 months. Generation of the TCR library employed RNA extracted from PBMCs. Germline assignment: CDR1 SNHLY and CDR2 FYNNEI. The trim removed 10 bases at V and 5 bases at J, leaving 5 bases unmatched. This CDR3 has 14 amino acids. This clonotype occurred many times. Through Arm-PCR of CDR3 regions and iRepertoire HTBI primers, TCR beta libraries were built. TCRdb reanalysed the multiplex PCR reads using MiXCR and keeps one entry per CDR3 protein. The data contain 500,000 or so distinct CDR3 sequences, 12% to 15% of them seen just once; the ten biggest clones take up 17%. This sample also belongs to another study, concerning T cells in Graves' hyperthyroidism and ophthalmopathy.

This clonotype was obtained from a woman in her forties or fifties with Graves disease. The chain employs TRBV2 and TRBJ2-1; 13 bases line up with TRBD2. The sequences come from peripheral blood mononuclear cells (PBMCs), collected at new diagnosis, from a patient treated with antithyroid drugs. CDR3 bases: TGTGCCACCGAGGGACTAGCGGGGAACAATGAGCAGTTCTTC. Its protein is CATEGLAGNNEQFF.